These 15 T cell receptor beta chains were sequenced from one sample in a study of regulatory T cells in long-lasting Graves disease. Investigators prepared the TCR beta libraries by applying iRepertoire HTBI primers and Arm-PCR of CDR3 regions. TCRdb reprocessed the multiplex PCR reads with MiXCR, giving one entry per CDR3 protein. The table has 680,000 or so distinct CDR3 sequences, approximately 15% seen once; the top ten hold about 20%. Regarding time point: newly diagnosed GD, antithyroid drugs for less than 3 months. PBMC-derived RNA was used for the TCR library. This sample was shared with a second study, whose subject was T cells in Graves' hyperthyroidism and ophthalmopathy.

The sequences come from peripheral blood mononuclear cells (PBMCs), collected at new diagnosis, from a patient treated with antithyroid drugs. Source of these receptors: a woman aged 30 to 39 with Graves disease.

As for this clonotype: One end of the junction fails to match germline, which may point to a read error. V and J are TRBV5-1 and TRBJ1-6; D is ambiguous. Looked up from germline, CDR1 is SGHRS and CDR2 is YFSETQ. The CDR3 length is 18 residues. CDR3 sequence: CASRLGAAPSSYNSPLHF. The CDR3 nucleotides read TGCGCCAGCAGATTGGGAGCAGCCCCGAGCTCCTATAATTCACCCCTCCACTTT.

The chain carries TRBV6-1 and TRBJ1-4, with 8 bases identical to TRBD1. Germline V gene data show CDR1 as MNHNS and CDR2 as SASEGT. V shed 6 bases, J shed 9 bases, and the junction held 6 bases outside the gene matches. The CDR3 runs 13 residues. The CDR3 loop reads CASRTGARQKLFF. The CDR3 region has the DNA TGTGCCAGCAGGACAGGGGCCAGGCAAAAACTGTTTTTT.

Here the CDR3 reads CATSDGIRDRQYNEQFF. DNA for the CDR3: TGTGCCACCAGTGATGGGATCCGGGACAGGCAATACAATGAGCAGTTCTTC. This chain uses TRBV24-1 with TRBJ2-1; 8 nucleotides agree with TRBD1. The CDR3 covers 17 residues. Germline assignment: CDR1 KGHDR and CDR2 SFDVKD. Unmatched junction bases numbered 10, after V lost 3 bases and J lost 4 bases.

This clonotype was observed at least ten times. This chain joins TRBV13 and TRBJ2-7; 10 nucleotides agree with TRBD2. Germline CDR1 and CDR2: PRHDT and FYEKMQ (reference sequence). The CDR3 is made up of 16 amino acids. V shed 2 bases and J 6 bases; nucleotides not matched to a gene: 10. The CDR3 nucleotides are TGTGCCAGCAGCTTATATCCAGCGGGAGGGAAGGGCGAGCAGTACTTC. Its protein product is CASSLYPAGGKGEQYF.

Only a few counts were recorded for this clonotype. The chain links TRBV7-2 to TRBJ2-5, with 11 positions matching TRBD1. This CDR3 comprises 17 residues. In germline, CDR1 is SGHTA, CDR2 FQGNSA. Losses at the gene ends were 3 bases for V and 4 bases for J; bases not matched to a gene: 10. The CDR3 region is CASSFEFRDRGGETQYF. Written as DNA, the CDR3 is TGTGCCAGCAGCTTTGAATTCCGGGACAGGGGGGGAGAGACCCAGTACTTC.

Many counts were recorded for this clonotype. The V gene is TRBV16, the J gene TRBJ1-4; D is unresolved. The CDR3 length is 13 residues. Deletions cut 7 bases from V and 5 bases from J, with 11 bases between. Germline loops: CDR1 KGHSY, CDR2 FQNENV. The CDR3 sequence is CASTAGLNEKLFF. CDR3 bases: TGTGCCAGCACCGCCGGACTGAATGAAAAACTGTTTTTT.

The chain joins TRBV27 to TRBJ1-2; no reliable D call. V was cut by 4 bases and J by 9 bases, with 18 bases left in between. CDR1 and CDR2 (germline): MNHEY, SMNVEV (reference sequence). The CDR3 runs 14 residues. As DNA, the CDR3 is TGTGCCAGCAGTTCTGCCACCACCCTATATCGCTACACCTTC. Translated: CASSSATTLYRYTF.

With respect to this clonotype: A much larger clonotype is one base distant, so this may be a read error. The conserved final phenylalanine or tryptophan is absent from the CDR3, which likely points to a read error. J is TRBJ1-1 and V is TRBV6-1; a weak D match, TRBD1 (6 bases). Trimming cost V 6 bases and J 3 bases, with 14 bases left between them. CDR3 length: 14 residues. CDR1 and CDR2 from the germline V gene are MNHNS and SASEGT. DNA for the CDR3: TGTGCCAGCAGGGAACAGGGTCCCCACACTGAAGCTTTCTCT. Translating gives CASREQGPHTEAFS.

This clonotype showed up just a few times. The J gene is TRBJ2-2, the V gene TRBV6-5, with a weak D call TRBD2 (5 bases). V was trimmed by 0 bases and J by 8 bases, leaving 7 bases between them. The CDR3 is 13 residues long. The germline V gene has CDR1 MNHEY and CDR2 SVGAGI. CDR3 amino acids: CASSYSWTGELFF. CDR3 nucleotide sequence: TGTGCCAGCAGTTACTCTTGGACTGGGGAGCTGTTTTTT.

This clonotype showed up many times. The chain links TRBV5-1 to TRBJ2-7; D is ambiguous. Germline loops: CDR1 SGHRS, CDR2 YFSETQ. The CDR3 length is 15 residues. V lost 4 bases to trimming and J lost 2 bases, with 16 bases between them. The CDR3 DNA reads TGCGCCAGCAGCATCTACTCGGAGATCACCTACGAGCAGTACTTC. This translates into CASSIYSEITYEQYF.

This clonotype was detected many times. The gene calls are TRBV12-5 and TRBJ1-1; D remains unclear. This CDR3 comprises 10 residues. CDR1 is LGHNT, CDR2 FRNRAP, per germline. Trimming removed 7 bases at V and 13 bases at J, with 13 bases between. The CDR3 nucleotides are TGTGCTAGTGAGCGGGGTCCCGGTTTCTTT. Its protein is CASERGPGFF.

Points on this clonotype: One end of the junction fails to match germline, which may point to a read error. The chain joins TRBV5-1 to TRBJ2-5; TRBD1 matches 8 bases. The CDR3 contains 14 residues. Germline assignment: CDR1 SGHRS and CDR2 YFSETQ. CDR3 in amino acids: CVSSLGTGGETQYF. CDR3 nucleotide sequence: TGCGTCAGCAGCTTGGGAACAGGGGGAGAGACCCAGTACTTC.

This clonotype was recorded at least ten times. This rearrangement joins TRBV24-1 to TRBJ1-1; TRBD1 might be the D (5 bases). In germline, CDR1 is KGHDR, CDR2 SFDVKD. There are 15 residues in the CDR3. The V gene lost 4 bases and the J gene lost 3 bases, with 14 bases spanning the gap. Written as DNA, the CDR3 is TGTGCCACCAGTGACCCCCAGGGCGGGGACACTGAAGCTTTCTTT. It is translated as CATSDPQGGDTEAFF.

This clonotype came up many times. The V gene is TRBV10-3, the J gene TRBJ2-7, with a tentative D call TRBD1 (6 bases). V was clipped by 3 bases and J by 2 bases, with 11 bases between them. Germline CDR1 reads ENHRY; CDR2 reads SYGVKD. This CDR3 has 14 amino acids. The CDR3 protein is CAISEQGNPYEQYF. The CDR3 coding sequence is TGTGCCATCAGTGAACAGGGTAACCCCTACGAGCAGTACTTC.

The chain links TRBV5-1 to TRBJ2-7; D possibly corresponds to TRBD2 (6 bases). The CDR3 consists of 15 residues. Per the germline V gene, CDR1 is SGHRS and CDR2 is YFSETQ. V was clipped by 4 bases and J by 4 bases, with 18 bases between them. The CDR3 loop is CASSRSGGAVYEQYF. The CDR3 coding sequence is TGCGCCAGCAGCCGGAGCGGCGGGGCGGTGTACGAGCAGTACTTC.